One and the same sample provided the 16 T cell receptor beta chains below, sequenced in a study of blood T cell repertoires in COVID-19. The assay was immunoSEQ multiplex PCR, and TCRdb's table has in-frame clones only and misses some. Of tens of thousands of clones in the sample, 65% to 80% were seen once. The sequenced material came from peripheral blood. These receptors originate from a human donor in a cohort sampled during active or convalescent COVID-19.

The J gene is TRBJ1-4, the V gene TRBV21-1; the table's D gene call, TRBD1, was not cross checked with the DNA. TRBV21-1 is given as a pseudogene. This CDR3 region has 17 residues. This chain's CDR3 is CASSKANRPRIHEKLFF. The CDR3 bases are TGTGCCAGCAGCAAAGCGAACAGGCCGCGGATCCATGAAAAACTGTTTTTT.

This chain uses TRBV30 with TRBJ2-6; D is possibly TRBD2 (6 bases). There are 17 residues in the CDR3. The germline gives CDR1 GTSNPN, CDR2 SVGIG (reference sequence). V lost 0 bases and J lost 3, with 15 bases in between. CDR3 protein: CAWSVKGLRDGANVLTF. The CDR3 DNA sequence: TGTGCCTGGAGTGTAAAGGGACTCCGAGATGGGGCCAACGTCCTGACTTTC. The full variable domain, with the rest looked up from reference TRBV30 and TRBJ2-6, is SQTIHQWPATLVQPVGSPLSLECTVEGTSNPNLYWYRQAAGRGLQLLFYSVGIGQISSEVPQNLSASRPQDRQFILSSKKLLLSDSGFYLCAWSVKGLRDGANVLTFGAGSRLTVL.

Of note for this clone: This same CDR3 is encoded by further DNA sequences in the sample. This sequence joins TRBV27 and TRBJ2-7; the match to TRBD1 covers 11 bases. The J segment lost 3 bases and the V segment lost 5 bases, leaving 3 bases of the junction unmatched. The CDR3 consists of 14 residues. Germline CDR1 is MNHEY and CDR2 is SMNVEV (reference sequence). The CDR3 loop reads CASSGTGGVYEQYF. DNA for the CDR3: TGTGCCAGCAGTGGGACAGGGGGTGTCTACGAGCAGTACTTC.

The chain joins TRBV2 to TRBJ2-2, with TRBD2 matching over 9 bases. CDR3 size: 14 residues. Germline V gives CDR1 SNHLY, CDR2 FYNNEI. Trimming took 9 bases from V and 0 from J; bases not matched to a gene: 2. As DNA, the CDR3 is TGTGCCAGTCTAGCGGGGTCGAACACCGGGGAGCTGTTTTTT. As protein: CASLAGSNTGELFF.

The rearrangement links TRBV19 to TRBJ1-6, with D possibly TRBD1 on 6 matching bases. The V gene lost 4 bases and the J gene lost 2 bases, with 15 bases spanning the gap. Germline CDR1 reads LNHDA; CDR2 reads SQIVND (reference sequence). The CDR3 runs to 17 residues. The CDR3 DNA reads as TGTGCCAGTAGTACCCGGACAGCAGGGACCTATAATTCACCCCTCCACTTT. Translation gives CASSTRTAGTYNSPLHF.

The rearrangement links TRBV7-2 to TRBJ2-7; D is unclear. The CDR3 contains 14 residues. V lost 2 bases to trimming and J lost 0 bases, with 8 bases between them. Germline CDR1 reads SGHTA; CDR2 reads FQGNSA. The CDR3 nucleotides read TGTGCCAGCAGCTTATCGAGAACCTCCTACGAGCAGTACTTC. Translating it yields CASSLSRTSYEQYF.

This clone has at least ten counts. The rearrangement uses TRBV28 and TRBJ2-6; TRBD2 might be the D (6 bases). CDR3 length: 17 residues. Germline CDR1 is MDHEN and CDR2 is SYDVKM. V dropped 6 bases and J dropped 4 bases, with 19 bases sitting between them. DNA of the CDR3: TGTGCCAGCAGGGCTACCCTGGGGGGTGGAGGGGCCAACGTCCTGACTTTC. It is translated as CASRATLGGGGANVLTF.

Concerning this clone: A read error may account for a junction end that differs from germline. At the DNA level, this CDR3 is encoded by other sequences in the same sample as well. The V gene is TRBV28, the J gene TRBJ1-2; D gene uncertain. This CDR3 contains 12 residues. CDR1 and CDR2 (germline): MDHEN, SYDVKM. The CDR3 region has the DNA TGTGCTAGCAGTCAGACACACTATGGCTACACCTTC. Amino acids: CASSQTHYGYTF.

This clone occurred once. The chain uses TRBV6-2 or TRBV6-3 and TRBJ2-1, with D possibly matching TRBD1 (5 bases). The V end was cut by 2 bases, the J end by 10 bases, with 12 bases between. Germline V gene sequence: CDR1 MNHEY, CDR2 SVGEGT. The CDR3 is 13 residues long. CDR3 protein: CASSYVGVSEQFF. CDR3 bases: TGTGCCAGCAGTTACGTAGGGGTTTCGGAGCAGTTCTTC.

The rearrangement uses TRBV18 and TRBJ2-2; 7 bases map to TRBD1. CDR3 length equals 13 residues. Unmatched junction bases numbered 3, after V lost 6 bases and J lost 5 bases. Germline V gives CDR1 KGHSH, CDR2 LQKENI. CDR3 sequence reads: CASSPRGTGELFF. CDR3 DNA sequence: TGTGCCAGCTCTCCCAGGGGGACCGGGGAGCTGTTTTTT.

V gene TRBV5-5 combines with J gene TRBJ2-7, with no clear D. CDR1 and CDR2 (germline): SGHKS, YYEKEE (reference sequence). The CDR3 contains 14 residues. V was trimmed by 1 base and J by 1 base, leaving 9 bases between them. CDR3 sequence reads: CASSLYGESYEQYV. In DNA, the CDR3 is TGTGCCAGCAGCTTGTACGGAGAGTCCTACGAGCAGTACGTC.

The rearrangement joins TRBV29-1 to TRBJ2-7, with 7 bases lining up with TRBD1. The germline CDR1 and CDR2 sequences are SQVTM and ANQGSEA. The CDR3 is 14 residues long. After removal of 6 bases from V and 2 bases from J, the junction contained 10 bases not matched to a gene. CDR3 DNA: TGCAGCGTGGAGAACCGGGACAGAACCTACGAGCAGTACTTC. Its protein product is CSVENRDRTYEQYF.

CDR3: CAWVLRDTGTQYF. In DNA form, the CDR3 reads TGTGCCTGGGTCCTCCGGGACACTGGGACCCAGTACTTC. The gene calls are TRBV30 and TRBJ2-5; a weak D match, TRBD1 (6 bases). Trimming pared 5 bases from V and 7 bases from J, leaving 17 bases between. CDR1 GTSNPN and CDR2 SVGIG come from the germline V gene (reference sequence). This CDR3 contains 13 residues.

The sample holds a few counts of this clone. DNA of the CDR3: TGTGCCAGCAGAAAATGGGGACAGGGGGACCTTGAGCGGAGGTTCTCCTACGAGCAGTACTTC. This translates into CASRKWGQGDLERRFSYEQYF. This chain links TRBV27 with TRBJ2-7; 11 nucleotides agree with TRBD1. Germline CDR1 is MNHEY and CDR2 is SMNVEV (reference sequence). CDR3 length equals 21 residues. Trimming at V came to 6 bases and at J to 0 bases, leaving 22 bases not matched to a gene.

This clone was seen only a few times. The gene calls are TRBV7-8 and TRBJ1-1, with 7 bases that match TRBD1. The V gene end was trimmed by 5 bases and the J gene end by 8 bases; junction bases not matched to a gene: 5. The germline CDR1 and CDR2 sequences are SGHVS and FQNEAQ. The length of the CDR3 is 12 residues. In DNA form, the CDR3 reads TGTGCCAGCAGCCTAGACAGGGAGGAAGCTTTCTTT. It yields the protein CASSLDREEAFF.

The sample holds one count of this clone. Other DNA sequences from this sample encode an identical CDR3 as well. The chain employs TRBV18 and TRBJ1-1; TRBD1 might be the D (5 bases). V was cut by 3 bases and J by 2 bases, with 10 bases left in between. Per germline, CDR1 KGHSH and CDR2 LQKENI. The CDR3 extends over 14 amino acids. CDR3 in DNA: TGTGCCAGCTCACCTGTAACAGGTAACACTGAAGCTTTCTTT. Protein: CASSPVTGNTEAFF.